These 10 T cell receptor beta chains were all obtained from the same sample, sequenced in a study of cytomegalovirus exposure and HLA in healthy donors (dated by TCRdb to the late 2010s). Library prep was done by the immunoSEQ multiplex PCR assay. For the multiplex PCR, a mixture combining 60 forward primers for TCR Vbeta segments and 13 reverse primers for TCR Jbeta segments was used. The table comes from immuneACCESS by way of TCRdb, which keeps in-frame sequences with V and J called. Part of the clones is missing from these tables; in studies checked, under half for an unresolved V gene and the rest for unknown reasons. The sample contains 120,000 or so clones, about three quarters of them found a single time. Approximately 0.93% of the sample is taken by the ten largest. The sample was PBMCs. The origin of the receptors is a human donor in good health.

This chain links TRBV4-2 with TRBJ1-4; D perhaps matches TRBD1 (5 bases). The CDR3 is made up of 16 amino acids. The ends were cut back, 4 bases at V and 7 bases at J, with 19 bases in the middle. Germline V gene lookup returns CDR1 LGHNA and CDR2 YNFKEQ. In DNA, the CDR3 is TGTGCCAGCAGCCCCACCACGGGGGGAGTAGGTGAAAAACTGTTTTTT. Translation: CASSPTTGGVGEKLFF.

The chain links TRBV5-6 to TRBJ2-3, with TRBD2 matching over 9 bases. Looked up from germline, CDR1 is SGHDT and CDR2 is YYEEEE. The CDR3 has 16 amino acids. With V trimmed by 1 base and J by 2 bases, 5 bases remained unmatched. In DNA, the CDR3 is TGTGCCAGCAGCTTGCCACAGCGGGGGGCCACAGATACGCAGTATTTT. It encodes CASSLPQRGATDTQYF.

The rearrangement links TRBV7-9 to TRBJ2-5; D perhaps matches TRBD1 (6 bases). This CDR3 contains 14 residues. Germline V gives CDR1 SEHNR, CDR2 FQNEAQ (reference sequence). Trimming took 4 bases from V and 0 from J, leaving 9 bases between them. CDR3 DNA sequence: TGTGCCAGCAGCTCCTACAGGGACCAAGAGACCCAGTACTTC. Translation: CASSSYRDQETQYF.

The chain carries TRBV7-9 and TRBJ1-3; D is unresolved. V gave up 0 bases and J gave up 3 bases, with 9 bases separating them. The CDR3 extends over 15 amino acids. CDR1 is SEHNR, CDR2 FQNEAQ, per germline (reference sequence). The CDR3 region has the DNA TGTGCCAGCAGCTTAGCGCGGGCGGATGGAAACACCATATATTTT. Protein sequence: CASSLARADGNTIYF.

This clone was recorded once. The V call is TRBV19, the J call TRBJ2-1; 9 bases map to TRBD1. The germline gives CDR1 LNHDA, CDR2 SQIVND (reference sequence). After removal of 10 bases from V and 0 bases from J, the junction contained 16 bases not matched to a gene. The CDR3 runs 18 residues. The CDR3 DNA is TGTGCCACCACACCGGGACAGGGTCTTTCCAGCTCCTACAATGAGCAGTTCTTC. Its translation is CATTPGQGLSSSYNEQFF.

The V gene is TRBV7-8, the J gene TRBJ2-3; 7 positions agree with TRBD1. Germline CDR1 and CDR2: SGHVS and FQNEAQ. This CDR3 region has 13 residues. V lost 2 bases, J lost 4 bases, and 0 bases stayed unmatched. The CDR3 DNA reads as TGTGCCAGCAGCTTACAGGGGGCAGATACGCAGTATTTT. Translated, it gives CASSLQGADTQYF.

The V call is TRBV6-5, the J call TRBJ2-3, with TRBD2 identical over 7 bases. CDR1 is MNHEY and CDR2 is SVGAGI in the germline V gene. V trimming: 5 bases; J trimming: 2 bases; junction bases outside the gene matches: 4. The length of the CDR3 is 14 residues. The DNA for the CDR3 is TGTGCCAGCAGTCCGGGGGGTTACACAGATACGCAGTATTTT. Its protein product is CASSPGGYTDTQYF.

This chain joins TRBV7-9 and TRBJ2-1; 7 bases are a match to TRBD2. V lost 10 bases to trimming and J lost 2 bases; unmatched junction nucleotides: 8. The CDR3 totals 14 residues. Germline CDR1 is SEHNR and CDR2 is FQNEAQ (reference sequence). The CDR3 sequence is CATETGLAYNEQFF. CDR3 bases: TGTGCCACCGAAACCGGACTAGCCTACAATGAGCAGTTCTTC.

The chain joins TRBV4-1 to TRBJ1-4; a weak D match, TRBD1 (5 bases). Germline V gene lookup returns CDR1 MGHRA and CDR2 YSYEKL. This CDR3 region has 13 residues. V was shortened by 4 bases and J by 8 bases, with 11 bases between the two germline ends. Here the CDR3 reads CASSPGLSEKLFF. DNA of the CDR3: TGCGCCAGCAGCCCGGGACTCTCAGAAAAACTGTTTTTT.

The chain joins TRBV19 to TRBJ1-4; D perhaps matches TRBD1 (6 bases). The CDR3 spans 14 residues. The V gene lost 2 bases and the J gene lost 8 bases, with 12 bases spanning the gap. Germline V gene lookup returns CDR1 LNHDA and CDR2 SQIVND (reference sequence). The CDR3 nucleotides read TGTGCCAGTAGTATAAGGACAGCCCGGGAAAAACTGTTTTTT. It translates to CASSIRTAREKLFF.